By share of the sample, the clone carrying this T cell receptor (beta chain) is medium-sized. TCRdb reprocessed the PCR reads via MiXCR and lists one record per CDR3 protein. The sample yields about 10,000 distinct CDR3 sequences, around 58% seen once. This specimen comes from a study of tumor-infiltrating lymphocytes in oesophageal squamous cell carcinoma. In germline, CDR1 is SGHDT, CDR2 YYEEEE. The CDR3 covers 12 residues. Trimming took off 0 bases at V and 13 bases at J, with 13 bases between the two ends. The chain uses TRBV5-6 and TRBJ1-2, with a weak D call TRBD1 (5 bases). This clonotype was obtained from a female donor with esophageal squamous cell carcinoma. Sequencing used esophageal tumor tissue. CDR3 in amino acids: CASSLGLQGGTF. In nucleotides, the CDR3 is TGTGCCAGCAGCTTGGGCCTTCAGGGAGGCACCTTC.